These T cell receptor beta chains were read from a single sample in a study of T cells in Graves' hyperthyroidism and ophthalmopathy. Using its own MiXCR run on the multiplex PCR reads, TCRdb lists one record per CDR3 protein. Here the sample spans about 640,000 distinct CDR3 sequences, about 20% being singletons. Sample: blood. All receptors come from a man aged 30 to 45 with Graves' ophthalmopathy. Both conserved end residues are part of each CDR3. A D gene is named only where the DNA matches it firmly. Only part of the rows carry a size: once, few, many, or a class if the clone is expanded.

>NA|TRBV12-3/TRBV12-4|TRBJ2-3|NA
TGTGCCAGCAGCCTAGATCCGGGGGATACGCAGTATTTT
CASSLDPGDTQYF
>NA|TRBV6-2/TRBV6-3|TRBJ2-7|NA
TGTGCCAGCAGTTACTCGGGGGGCGCAGTCCACGAGCAGTACTTC
CASSYSGGAVHEQYF
>NA|TRBV20-1|TRBJ1-5|NA
TGCAGTGCTAGAGAACAGGGTGGTAAGCCCCAGCATTTT
CSAREQGGKPQHF
>few|TRBV2|TRBJ2-6|TRBD2
TGTGCCAGCAACCCCGGCCCAGCGGGGGTCTCTGGGGCCAACGTCCTGACTTTC
CASNPGPAGVSGANVLTF
>few|TRBV28|TRBJ2-4|NA
TGTGCCAGCAGTACCCCCCTCGGGGGTGGGGGAAACATTCAGTACTTC
CASSTPLGGGGNIQYF
>NA|TRBV19|TRBJ2-5|NA
TGTGCCAGTACCCTAAATGGACGGAACCAAGAGACCCAGTACTTC
CASTLNGRNQETQYF
>NA|TRBV29-1|TRBJ2-3|TRBD2
TGCAGCGTTGAAGGGGGGGGGGGTACAGATACGCAGTATTTT
CSVEGGGGTDTQYF
>many|TRBV5-1|TRBJ1-1|NA
TGCGCCAGCAGCTGGGCCGGGACGAACACTGAAGCTTTCTTT
CASSWAGTNTEAFF
>many|TRBV12-3/TRBV12-4|TRBJ1-6|NA
TGTGCCAGCGGTGGACAGAGCTCCTATAATTCACCCCTCCACTTT
CASGGQSSYNSPLHF
>NA|TRBV5-1|TRBJ2-7|NA
TGCGCCAGCAGCCGGGGAGATGTGGGCTTCAACTACGAGCAGTACTTC
CASSRGDVGFNYEQYF
>NA|TRBV6-2/TRBV6-3|TRBJ2-7|NA
TGTGCCAGCAGTCGAGGATACCCTACGAGGGAGCAGTACTTC
CASSRGYPTREQYF
>many|TRBV20-1|TRBJ2-5|NA
TGCAGCCCCAATTTGAGGGGGAAAGGTCAAGAGACCCAGTACTTC
CSPNLRGKGQETQYF
>few|TRBV20-1|TRBJ2-7|NA
TGCAGTGCTACTCTAGCGACTTTCCTTTACGAGCAGTACTTC
CSATLATFLYEQYF